The present TCR beta chain was sequenced within a study of CXCR3-negative and CXCR3-positive naive CD8 T cells. As for the study in general: Total TRB output reached about 135 million reads, about 1.5 +/- 0.3 million per library.

Study outcomes and limitations: Similar TRBV-TRBJ usage was seen in naive cells (both CXCR3-negative and CXCR3-positive), but memory cells differed. Naive cells that were CXCR3-positive had more hydrophobic TRB CDR3s (compared with CXCR3-negative naive cells). Comparison of naive subsets found surface CD5 to be comparable, and TCR strength was inferred on the basis of TRB CDR3 properties.

The authors gated naive CD8+ T cells as CD45RO-CCR7+CD27+CD95-. UMI-labeled 5' RACE TRB cDNA libraries were prepared from the cells. TCRdb reprocessed the 5' RACE reads, keeping one entry per CDR3 protein, no DNA. The sample totals 75,000 to 100,000 distinct CDR3 sequences. CDR1 and CDR2 from the germline V gene are MNHEY and SMNVEV (reference sequence). This CDR3 has 13 amino acids. As concerns this clonotype: No antigen is known for it.

The chain joins TRBV27 to TRBJ2-7; the TCRdb call, TRBD1, lacks DNA for checking. Specimen: naive CXCR3+ CD8+ T cells from blood. Regarding subset: CD45RO-CCR7+CD27+CD95- naive CD8+ T cells expressing CXCR3 (TNR3+). This receptor was obtained from a human donor in good health. Some clones in this sample may be carry-over from other donors' samples. The CDR3 spells CASSSPAAYEQYF.